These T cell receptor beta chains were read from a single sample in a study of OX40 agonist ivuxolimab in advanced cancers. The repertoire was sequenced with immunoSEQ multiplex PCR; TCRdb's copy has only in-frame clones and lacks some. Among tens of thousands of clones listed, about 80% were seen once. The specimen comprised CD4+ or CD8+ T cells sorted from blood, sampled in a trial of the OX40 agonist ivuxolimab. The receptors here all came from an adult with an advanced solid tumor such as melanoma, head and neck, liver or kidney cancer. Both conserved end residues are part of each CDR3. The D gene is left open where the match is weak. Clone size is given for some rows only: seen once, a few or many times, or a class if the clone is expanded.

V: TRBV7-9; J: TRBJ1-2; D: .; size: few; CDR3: CASSLASGLGGYTF; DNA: TGTGCCAGCAGCTTAGCAAGCGGGCTTGGTGGCTACACCTTC
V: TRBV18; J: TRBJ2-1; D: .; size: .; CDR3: CASSLLAPLYNEQFF; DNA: TGTGCCAGCTCACTACTAGCTCCCCTCTACAATGAGCAGTTCTTC
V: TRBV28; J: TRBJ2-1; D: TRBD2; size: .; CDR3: CASSLLRELNEQFF; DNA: TGTGCCAGCAGTTTATTGCGGGAGCTGAATGAGCAGTTCTTC
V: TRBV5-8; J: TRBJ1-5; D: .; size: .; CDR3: CASSRRGQYSNQPQHF; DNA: TGTGCCAGCAGCCGCCGGGGGCAGTATAGCAATCAGCCCCAGCATTTT
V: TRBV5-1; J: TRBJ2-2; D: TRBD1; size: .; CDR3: CASSQGPGTGVDGELFF; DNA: TGCGCCAGCAGCCAAGGACCCGGGACAGGGGTGGACGGGGAGCTGTTTTTT
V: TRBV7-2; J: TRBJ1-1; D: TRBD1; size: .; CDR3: CASSLAGQSTEAFF; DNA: TGTGCCAGCAGCTTAGCGGGACAGAGCACTGAAGCTTTCTTT
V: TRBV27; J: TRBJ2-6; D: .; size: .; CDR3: CASRSGHFSGANVLTF; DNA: TGTGCCAGCAGGAGCGGACACTTCTCTGGGGCCAACGTCCTGACTTTC
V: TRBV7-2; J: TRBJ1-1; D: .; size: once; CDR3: CASSLDGSRNTEAFF; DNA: TGTGCCAGCAGCTTAGATGGCAGCAGGAACACTGAAGCTTTCTTT
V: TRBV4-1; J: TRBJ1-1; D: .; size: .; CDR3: CASSQVAGKTEAFF; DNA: TGCGCCAGCAGCCAAGTGGCTGGGAAAACTGAAGCTTTCTTT
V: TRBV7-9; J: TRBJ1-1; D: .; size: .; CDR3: CASSPSGHQNTEAFF; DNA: TGTGCCAGCAGCCCCTCGGGACACCAGAACACTGAAGCTTTCTTT
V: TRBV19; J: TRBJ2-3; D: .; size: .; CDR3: CASTPRGVGTDTQYF; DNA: TGTGCCAGTACCCCCCGAGGAGTGGGCACAGATACGCAGTATTTT
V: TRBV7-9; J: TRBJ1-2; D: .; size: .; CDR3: CASSRGTVSYGYTF; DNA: TGTGCCAGCAGCAGGGGGACGGTGAGCTATGGCTACACCTTC
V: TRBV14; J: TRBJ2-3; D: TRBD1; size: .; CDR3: CASSRTGGLDTQYF; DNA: TGTGCCAGCAGCCGGACAGGGGGCCTGGATACGCAGTATTTT
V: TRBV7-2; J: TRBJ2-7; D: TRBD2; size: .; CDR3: CASSHSGISPEQYF; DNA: TGTGCCAGCAGCCATAGCGGGATCTCCCCCGAGCAGTACTTC
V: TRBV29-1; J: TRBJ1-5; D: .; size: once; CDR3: CSALDLPAGPQHF; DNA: TGCAGCGCCCTGGACCTCCCTGCTGGGCCCCAGCATTTT
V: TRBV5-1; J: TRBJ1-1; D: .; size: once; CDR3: CASKVWRGRDTEAFF; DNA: TGCGCCAGCAAAGTATGGAGGGGCCGGGACACTGAAGCTTTCTTT
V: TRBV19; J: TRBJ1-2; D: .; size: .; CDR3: CASRPQTIDGYTF; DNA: TGTGCCAGTAGGCCCCAGACAATTGATGGCTACACCTTC
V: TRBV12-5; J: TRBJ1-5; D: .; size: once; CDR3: CASGLQLDNQPQHF; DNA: TGTGCTAGTGGTTTGCAGTTGGACAATCAGCCCCAGCATTTT